The 19 T cell receptor beta chains in this list originate from one sample, sequenced in a study of T cells in Graves' hyperthyroidism and ophthalmopathy. The TCR beta CDR3 regions underwent amplification using RNA transcripts as the source. Carried out on the TCR CDR3, a first-round RT-PCR used the HTBI primer set. One entry per CDR3 protein results from TCRdb running MiXCR on the multiplex PCR reads. The data contain 600,000 or so distinct CDR3 sequences, 15% to 20% of them singletons. The sequenced sample consisted of blood. The origin of the receptors is a woman in her 30s with Graves' hyperthyroidism.

V gene TRBV7-2 combines with J gene TRBJ1-3; D ambiguous. The CDR3 spans 15 residues. The V gene lost 1 base and the J gene lost 0 bases, with 7 bases spanning the gap. CDR1 is SGHTA, CDR2 FQGNSA, per germline. The DNA of the CDR3 is TGTGCCAGCAGCTTAGGGGAAGGCTCTGGAAACACCATATATTTT. Its translation is CASSLGEGSGNTIYF.

In its sample, this clonotype was seen many times. The V call is TRBV28, the J call TRBJ2-3; TRBD1 is a possible D gene (8 bases). CDR3 length: 15 residues. Trimming took 10 bases from V and 4 from J, leaving 21 bases between them. Germline V gene data show CDR1 as MDHEN and CDR2 as SYDVKM. Here the CDR3 reads CATLVRQGRADTQYF. The CDR3 region has the DNA TGTGCCACCCTCGTTAGACAGGGGAGGGCAGATACGCAGTATTTT.

This clonotype was recorded a few times. The V call is TRBV18, the J call TRBJ2-7; unclear D gene. Per the germline V gene, CDR1 is KGHSH and CDR2 is LQKENI. V lost 1 base to trimming and J lost 7 bases, with 17 bases between them. CDR3 length: 15 residues. The CDR3 loop reads CASSPRSSSNGEQYF. The CDR3 nucleotides read TGTGCCAGCTCACCACGGTCTTCCTCCAATGGAGAGCAGTACTTC.

This clonotype was counted ten times or more. The V and J genes are TRBV13 and TRBJ2-5; maybe TRBD1 (7 bases). CDR1 and CDR2 (germline): PRHDT, FYEKMQ (reference sequence). Deletions cut 0 bases from V and 3 bases from J, with 11 bases between. This CDR3 comprises 15 residues. The CDR3 region is CASSLGSGGKETQYF. CDR3 DNA: TGTGCCAGCAGCTTAGGATCAGGGGGGAAAGAGACCCAGTACTTC.

This sequence joins TRBV6-2 or TRBV6-3 and TRBJ2-3, with TRBD2 matching over 16 bases. From germline, CDR1 is MNHEY and CDR2 SVGEGT. V gave up 6 bases and J gave up 6 bases; unmatched junction bases: 12. This CDR3 has 18 residues. The CDR3 protein is CASRRLGTSGRAADTQYF. CDR3 sequence (DNA): TGTGCCAGCAGAAGACTTGGGACTAGCGGGAGGGCCGCGGATACGCAGTATTTT.

The gene calls are TRBV5-1 and TRBJ1-4; D might be TRBD1 (5 bases). CDR3 size: 14 residues. Trimming pared 0 bases from V and 4 bases from J, leaving 7 bases between. CDR1 and CDR2 from the germline V gene are SGHRS and YFSETQ. The CDR3 here is CASSLGDLNEKLFF. CDR3 DNA sequence: TGCGCCAGCAGCTTGGGGGACCTTAATGAAAAACTGTTTTTT.

This clonotype was counted between two and nine times. This may come from a read error, since a much larger clone is one base off. The V call is TRBV5-1, the J call TRBJ2-1, with 11 nucleotides matching TRBD2. The germline CDR1 and CDR2 sequences are SGHRS and YFSETQ. The CDR3 loop spans 14 amino acids. The CDR3 loop is CTSSGGTSGYEQFF. CDR3 bases: TGCACCAGCAGCGGAGGGACTAGCGGCTATGAGCAGTTCTTC.

Turning to this clonotype: A much bigger clone sits one base away, suggesting this may be a read error. The CDR3 ends on some other residue instead of the conserved phenylalanine or tryptophan, so this is likely a read error. The CDR3 sequence is CASSLGSGTGRRAFL. The CDR3 DNA is TGTGCCAGCAGCTTAGGATCCGGGACAGGAAGGAGAGCTTTCCTT. The V and J genes are TRBV7-2 and TRBJ1-1, with TRBD1 matching 8 bases. Germline V CDR1 and CDR2: SGHTA, FQGNSA. This CDR3 spans 15 amino acids. Trimming took 1 base from V and 10 from J; bases not matched to a gene: 11.

This clonotype has a count of ten or more. J is TRBJ2-1 and V is TRBV7-3, with TRBD2 matching 8 bases. The CDR3 length is 13 residues. Germline values: CDR1 SGHTA, CDR2 FQGTGA. Trimming cost V 3 bases and J 6 bases; bases outside gene matches: 1. Here the CDR3 reads CASSFGTSNEQFF. CDR3 DNA sequence: TGTGCCAGCAGCTTCGGGACTAGCAATGAGCAGTTCTTC.

This clonotype has a count of ten or more. The genes are TRBV28 and TRBJ2-7; D unresolved. V dropped 3 bases and J dropped 1 base, with 16 bases sitting between them. CDR3 length equals 16 residues. Germline CDR1 reads MDHEN; CDR2 reads SYDVKM. In DNA form, the CDR3 reads TGTGCCAGCAGTTTTGGAAGACGACTGACTTCCTACGAGCAGTACTTC. It codes for CASSFGRRLTSYEQYF.

Many counts were recorded for this clonotype. CDR3 residues: CASSFSGYSNQPQHF. The CDR3 region has the DNA TGTGCCAGCAGCTTTAGCGGTTATAGCAATCAGCCCCAGCATTTT. The chain couples TRBV28 to TRBJ1-5; no firm D call. Germline CDR1 is MDHEN and CDR2 is SYDVKM. This CDR3 has 15 amino acids. Deletions cut 6 bases from V and 0 bases from J, with 12 bases between.

At least ten counts were recorded for this clonotype. The V call is TRBV11-3, the J call TRBJ2-1; D not certain. V dropped 5 bases and J dropped 7 bases, with 6 bases sitting between them. Looked up from germline, CDR1 is SGHNT and CDR2 is YENEEA. This CDR3 has 11 amino acids. For the CDR3, the DNA is TGTGCCAGCAGCACCTTGAATGAGCAGTTCTTC. Protein product: CASSTLNEQFF.

This clonotype was counted at least ten times. The rearrangement joins TRBV11-1 to TRBJ2-2, with D unclear. Trimming pared 8 bases from V and 3 bases from J, leaving 7 bases between. Germline CDR1 SGHAT, CDR2 FQDESV (reference sequence). CDR3 size: 12 residues. In DNA, the CDR3 is TGTGCCAGCTACGGAGACACCGGGGAGCTGTTTTTT. It encodes CASYGDTGELFF.

This rearrangement joins TRBV9 to TRBJ2-1; 9 bases fit TRBD1. The CDR3 is made up of 16 amino acids. Germline loops: CDR1 SGDLS, CDR2 YYNGEE. The V and J ends lost 0 bases and 6 bases, in that order; junction bases with no gene match: 7. The CDR3 sequence is CASSVAGTGTSNEQFF. For the CDR3, the DNA is TGTGCCAGCAGCGTAGCTGGGACAGGGACATCCAATGAGCAGTTCTTC. Filled out from reference TRBV9 and TRBJ2-1, the complete variable domain reads DSGVTQTPKHLITATGQRVTLRCSPRSGDLSVYWYQQSLDQGLQFLIQYYNGEERAKGNILERFSAQQFPDLHSELNLSSLELGDSALYFCASSVAGTGTSNEQFFGPGTRLTVL.

The rearrangement uses TRBV18 and TRBJ2-4; TRBD2 might be the D (5 bases). With 2 bases removed from V and 0 bases from J, the gap between germline ends came to 5 bases. Germline V gene sequence: CDR1 KGHSH, CDR2 LQKENI. This CDR3 is 14 amino acids long. The CDR3 spells CASSPAGAKNIQYF. CDR3 DNA: TGTGCCAGCTCACCAGCGGGAGCCAAAAACATTCAGTACTTC.

This sequence joins TRBV3-1 and TRBJ2-3, with D possibly TRBD2 on 6 matching bases. The CDR3 extends over 17 amino acids. The germline V and J ends were trimmed by 1 base and 2 bases, with 16 bases remaining between them. The germline CDR1 and CDR2 sequences are LGHDT and YNNKEL (reference sequence). Here the CDR3 reads CASSQGWTITITDTQYF. CDR3 bases: TGTGCCAGCAGCCAAGGGTGGACTATTACCATCACAGATACGCAGTATTTT.

A note on this clonotype: This may come from a read error, since a much larger clone is one base off. J is TRBJ2-1 and V is TRBV3-1; tentatively, D is TRBD1 (6 bases). Germline CDR1 is LGHDT and CDR2 is YNNKEL (reference sequence). This CDR3 is 16 amino acids long. CDR3 bases: TGTGCCAGCACCCAGGAAGGGATGGTCCGGGACAATGAGCGGTTCTTC. This encodes CASTQEGMVRDNERFF.

A remark on this clonotype: A much larger clone differs by one base, so this may be a read error. The conserved final phenylalanine or tryptophan is absent from the CDR3, which likely points to a read error. The chain couples TRBV7-9 to TRBJ1-1; 7 bases are a match to TRBD1. The germline CDR1 and CDR2 sequences are SEHNR and FQNEAQ (reference sequence). V gave up 5 bases and J gave up 1 base; unmatched junction bases: 10. This CDR3 has 16 amino acids. CDR3 sequence (DNA): TGTGCCAGCAGCACGGGACAGATCCCGGGGAACACTGAAGCTTTCTCT. Its protein product is CASSTGQIPGNTEAFS.

The rearrangement links TRBV9 to TRBJ2-1; 7 bases map to TRBD1. The J segment lost 5 bases and the V segment lost 6 bases, leaving 11 bases of the junction unmatched. The CDR3 is 15 residues long. Per the germline V gene, CDR1 is SGDLS and CDR2 is YYNGEE. CDR3 bases: TGTGCCAGCACCATGTCGGGACAGAGTGACAATGAGCAGTTCTTC. Amino acid sequence: CASTMSGQSDNEQFF.